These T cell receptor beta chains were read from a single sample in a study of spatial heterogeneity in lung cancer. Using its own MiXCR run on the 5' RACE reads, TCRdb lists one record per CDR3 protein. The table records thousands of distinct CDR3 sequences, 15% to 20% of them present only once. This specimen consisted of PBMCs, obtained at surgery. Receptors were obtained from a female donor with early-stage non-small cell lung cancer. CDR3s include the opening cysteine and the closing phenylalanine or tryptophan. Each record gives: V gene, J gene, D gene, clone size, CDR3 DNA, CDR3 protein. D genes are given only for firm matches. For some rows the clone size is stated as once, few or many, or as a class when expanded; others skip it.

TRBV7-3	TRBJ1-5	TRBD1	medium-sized	TGTGCCAGCAGCCCAAGGTCCCCCGGGACAGGGAACAATCAGCCCCAGCATTTT	CASSPRSPGTGNNQPQHF
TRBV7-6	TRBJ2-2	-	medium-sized	TGTGCCAGCAGCTTAGCGGGGAACACCGGGGAGCTGTTTTTT	CASSLAGNTGELFF
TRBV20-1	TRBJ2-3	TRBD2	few	TGCAGTGCTAGCGGGGGGGGCGGAGATACGCAGTATTTT	CSASGGGGDTQYF
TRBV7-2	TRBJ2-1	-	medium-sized	TGTGCCAGCAGCCCCGTTAGGGAGCAGTTCTTC	CASSPVREQFF
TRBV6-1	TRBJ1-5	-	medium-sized	TGTGCCAGCAGTGACAGCAATCAGCCCCAGCATTTT	CASSDSNQPQHF
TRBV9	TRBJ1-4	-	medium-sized	TGTGCCAGCAGCGTAGGGGGCGCCGGGTATGAAAAACTGTTTTTT	CASSVGGAGYEKLFF
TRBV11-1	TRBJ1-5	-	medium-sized	TGTGCCAGCAGCTTAGCAGGGGGACTAGGACCCCAGCATTTT	CASSLAGGLGPQHF
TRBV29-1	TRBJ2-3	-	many	TGCAGCGTTGAGGGGCGACCCGACACAGATACGCAGTATTTT	CSVEGRPDTDTQYF
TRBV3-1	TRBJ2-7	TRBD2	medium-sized	TGTGCCAGCAGCGCGACTAGCGGGAGCGAGCAGTACTTC	CASSATSGSEQYF
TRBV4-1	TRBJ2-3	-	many	TGCGCCAGCAGCAGGGGACACCTCACAGATACGCAGTATTTT	CASSRGHLTDTQYF
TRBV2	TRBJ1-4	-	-	TGTGCCAGCTCCGACTGGGAAAAACTGTTTTTT	CASSDWEKLFF
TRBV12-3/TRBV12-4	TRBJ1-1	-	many	TGTGCCAGCAGTTTGTTGGAGCGATACACTGAAGCTTTCTTT	CASSLLERYTEAFF
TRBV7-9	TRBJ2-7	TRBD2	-	TGTGCCAGCAGCTCCGAGCCGGGACTAGCATACTACGAGCAGTACTTC	CASSSEPGLAYYEQYF
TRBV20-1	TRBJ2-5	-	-	TGCAGTGTATCGCCGATTGGACGGGTACAAGAGACCCAGTACTTC	CSVSPIGRVQETQYF
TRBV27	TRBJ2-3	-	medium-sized	TGTGCCAGCAGTTTCGAGGGGGGGGGAGATACGCAGTATTTT	CASSFEGGGDTQYF
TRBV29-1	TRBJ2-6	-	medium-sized	TGCAGCGTTGAAGATCTGAACTCTGGGGCCAACGTCCTGACTTTC	CSVEDLNSGANVLTF
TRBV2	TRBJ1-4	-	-	TGTGCCAGCGGTCGACCTAATGAAAAACTGTTTTTT	CASGRPNEKLFF
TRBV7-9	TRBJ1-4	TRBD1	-	TGTGCCACCCGACAGGGGTCTAATGAAAAACTGTTTTTT	CATRQGSNEKLFF
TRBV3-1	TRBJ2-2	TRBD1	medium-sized	TGTGCCAGCAGCCAGTGGACAGGGGACGACACCGGGGAGCTGTTTTTT	CASSQWTGDDTGELFF
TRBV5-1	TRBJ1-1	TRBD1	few	TGCGCCAGCCGCCGGACAGGGGGCACTGAAGCTTTCTTT	CASRRTGGTEAFF
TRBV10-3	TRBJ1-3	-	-	TGTGCCATCGGCAGGGAAAGCACCATATATTTT	CAIGRESTIYF
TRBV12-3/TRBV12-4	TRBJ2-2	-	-	TGTGCCAGCAGACCCCCGACAGGTACCACCGGGGAGCTGTTTTTT	CASRPPTGTTGELFF
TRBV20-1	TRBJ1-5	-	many	TGCAGTGCTAGCGGAGGCGATCAGCCCCAGCATTTT	CSASGGDQPQHF
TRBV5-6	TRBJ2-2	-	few	TGTGCCAGCAGCCGGGACATCCGGGAGCTGTTTTTT	CASSRDIRELFF
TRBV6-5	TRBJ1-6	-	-	TGTGCCAGCAGTCTCTACCCGGGGGGGCCCCTCCACTTT	CASSLYPGGPLHF
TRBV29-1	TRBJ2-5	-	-	TGCAGCGTTCGACAGGTCGGCGAGACCCAGTACTTC	CSVRQVGETQYF
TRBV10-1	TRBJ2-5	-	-	TGCGCCAGCAGTGATGCAGGACGGGGGGAGACCCAGTACTTC	CASSDAGRGETQYF
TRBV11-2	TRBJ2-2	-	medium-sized	TGTGCCAGCAGCTTAGATCTTTGGGGTCGCGCCGGGGAGCTGTTTTTT	CASSLDLWGRAGELFF
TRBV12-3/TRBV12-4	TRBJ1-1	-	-	TGTGCCAGCAGTTTAGTGGAATCGAACACTGAAGCTTTCTTT	CASSLVESNTEAFF
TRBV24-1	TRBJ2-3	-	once	TGTGCCACCAGTGGGAATAGGAACCCTAGCACAGATACGCAGTATTTT	CATSGNRNPSTDTQYF
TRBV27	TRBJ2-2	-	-	TGTGCCACCGGACACCCGGGGGCCCAGGTCACCGGGGAGCTGTTTTTT	CATGHPGAQVTGELFF
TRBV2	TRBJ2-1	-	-	TGTGCCAGCAGTGAAACAGCTAGCCCCTACAATGAGCAGTTCTTC	CASSETASPYNEQFF
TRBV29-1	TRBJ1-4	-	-	TGCAGCGTTGAACAGGCGCAAAAACTGTTTTTT	CSVEQAQKLFF
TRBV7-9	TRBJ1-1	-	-	TGTGCCAGCAGCTTATTGGGATCCACTGAAGCTTTCTTT	CASSLLGSTEAFF
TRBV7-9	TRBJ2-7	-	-	TGTGCCAGCAGCACGAAGGGGCGCTCCTACGAGCAGTACTTC	CASSTKGRSYEQYF
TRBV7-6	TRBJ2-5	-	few	TGTGCCAGCAGCTTAGGCGGAGGGGAGACCCAGTACTTC	CASSLGGGETQYF
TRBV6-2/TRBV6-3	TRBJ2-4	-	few	TGTGCCAGCAGCCCCGGACAGATCAACCGAAACATTCAGTACTTC	CASSPGQINRNIQYF
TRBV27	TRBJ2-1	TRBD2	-	TGTGCCAGCAGTTTTAGCGGGAGGGTAGAGCAGTTCTTC	CASSFSGRVEQFF
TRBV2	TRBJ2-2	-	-	TGTGCCAGCAGTTCCGGGCTAAACACCGGGGAGCTGTTTTTT	CASSSGLNTGELFF
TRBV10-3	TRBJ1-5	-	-	TGTGCCATCAGTGATAATCAGCCCCAGCATTTT	CAISDNQPQHF
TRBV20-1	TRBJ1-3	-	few	TGCAGTGCTAGAGGGGGGCTAGGAAACACCATATATTTT	CSARGGLGNTIYF
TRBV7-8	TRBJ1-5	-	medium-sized	TGTGCCAGCGGTCCTAGTCAGCCCCAGCATTTT	CASGPSQPQHF
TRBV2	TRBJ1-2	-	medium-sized	TGTGCCAGCAGAGGCCGGGCCTGGACCTACACCTTC	CASRGRAWTYTF
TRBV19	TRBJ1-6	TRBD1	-	TGTGCCAGTCACGAGGGACAGGGAAGGCCCAATTCACCCCTCCACTTT	CASHEGQGRPNSPLHF
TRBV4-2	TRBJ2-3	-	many	TGTGCCAGCAGCCAAGAGTACGGGGGCATAAGCACAGATACGCAGTATTTT	CASSQEYGGISTDTQYF
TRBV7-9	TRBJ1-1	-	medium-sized	TGTGCCAGCAGCTTAGGTAACCTGGGGACTGAAGCTTTCTTT	CASSLGNLGTEAFF
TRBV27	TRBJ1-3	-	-	TGTGCCAGCAGTTTATTCGGGCTCACTGGAAACACCATATATTTT	CASSLFGLTGNTIYF
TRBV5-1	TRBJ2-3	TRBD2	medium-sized	TGCGCCAGCAGCCCAAGCCCGGGACTAGCTCGAGATACGCAGTATTTT	CASSPSPGLARDTQYF
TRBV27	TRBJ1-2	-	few	TGTGCCAGCAGTCCCCTACCCATGGGGCGGTATGGCTACACCTTC	CASSPLPMGRYGYTF
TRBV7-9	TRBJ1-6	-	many	TGTGCCAGCAGACGAGGGGGGCTAGGCTCACCCCTCCACTTT	CASRRGGLGSPLHF